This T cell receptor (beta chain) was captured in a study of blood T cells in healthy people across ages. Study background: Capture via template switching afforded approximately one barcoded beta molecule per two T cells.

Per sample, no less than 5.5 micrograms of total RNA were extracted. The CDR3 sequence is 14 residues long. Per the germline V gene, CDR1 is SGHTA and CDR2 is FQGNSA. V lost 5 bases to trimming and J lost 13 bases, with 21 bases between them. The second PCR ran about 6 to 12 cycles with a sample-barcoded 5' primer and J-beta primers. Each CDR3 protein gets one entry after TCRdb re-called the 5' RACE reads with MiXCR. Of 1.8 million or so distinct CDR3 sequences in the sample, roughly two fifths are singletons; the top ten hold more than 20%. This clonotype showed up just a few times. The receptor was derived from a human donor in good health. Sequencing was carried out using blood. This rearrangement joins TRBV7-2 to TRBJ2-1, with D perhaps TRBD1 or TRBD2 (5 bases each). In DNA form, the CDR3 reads TGTGCCAGCAGCCAAAGGGCAGGGCGAGGGATTCAGTTCTTC. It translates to CASSQRAGRGIQFF.